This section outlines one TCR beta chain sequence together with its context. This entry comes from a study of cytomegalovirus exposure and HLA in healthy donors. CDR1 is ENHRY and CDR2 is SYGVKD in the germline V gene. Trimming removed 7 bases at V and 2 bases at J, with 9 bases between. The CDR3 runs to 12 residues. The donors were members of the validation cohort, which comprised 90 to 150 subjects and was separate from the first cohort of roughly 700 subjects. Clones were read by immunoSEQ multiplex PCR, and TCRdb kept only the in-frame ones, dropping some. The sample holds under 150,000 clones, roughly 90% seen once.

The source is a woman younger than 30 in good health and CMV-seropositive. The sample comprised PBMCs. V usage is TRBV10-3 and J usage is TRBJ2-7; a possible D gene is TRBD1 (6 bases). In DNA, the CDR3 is TGTGCCATCAAGGGGGACACCTACGAGCAGTACTTC. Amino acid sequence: CAIKGDTYEQYF.